This is a list of T cell receptor beta chains from one sample in a study of Graves' ophthalmopathy and Graves' hyperthyroidism. TCRdb analysed the multiplex PCR reads with MiXCR anew, one entry per CDR3 protein. The data show over 500,000 distinct CDR3 sequences, over 20% seen once. Sequenced: peripheral blood. These receptors all come from a woman aged 18-29 years with stable Graves' hyperthyroidism. Some clones in this sample may be carry-over from other donors' samples. CDR3s include the opening cysteine and the closing phenylalanine or tryptophan. The D gene is left open where the match is weak. Part of the rows lack a size; the others show once, few, many or a class for expanded clones.

>.|.|TRBJ1-1|TRBV6-1
TGTGCCAGCAGTGGGAAGACAGGGAACACTGAAGCTTTCTTT
CASSGKTGNTEAFF
>.|.|TRBJ2-7|TRBV3-1
TGTGCCAGCAGCCAAGATAGCGGCATCTCCTACGAGCAGTACTTC
CASSQDSGISYEQYF
>.|.|TRBJ2-2|TRBV3-1
TGTGCCAGCGGAAGGGTTACCGGGGAGCTGTTTTTT
CASGRVTGELFF
>many|.|TRBJ2-7|TRBV20-1
TGCAGTGCTAGAGATGGGGACCACTCCTACGAGCAGCACTTC
CSARDGDHSYEQHF
>few|.|TRBJ2-5|TRBV5-1
TGCGCCAGCAGCGGGGGGCCTACCACCGGGGAAGAGACCCAGTACTTC
CASSGGPTTGEETQYF
>.|.|TRBJ1-6|TRBV6-5
TGTGCCAGCAGTTACGGGGGACCCCTTGATAATTCACCCCTCCACTTT
CASSYGGPLDNSPLHF
>many|TRBD1|TRBJ1-1|TRBV6-2/TRBV6-3
TGTGCCAGCAGTTACTTACGGAGGTATCGGGACAGACAAAACTTGAACACTGAAGCTTTCTTT
CASSYLRRYRDRQNLNTEAFF
>many|TRBD1|TRBJ2-2|TRBV12-3/TRBV12-4
TGTGCCAGCAGTACGGACAGGGGGCTCGTCGGGGAGCTGTTTTTT
CASSTDRGLVGELFF
>many|.|TRBJ2-7|TRBV6-5
TGTGCCAGCAGTTTCCAGGGGGAGCAGTACTTC
CASSFQGEQYF
>many|TRBD1|TRBJ1-1|TRBV6-1
TGTGCCAGCAGTCCGGGACAGGGGTACACTGAAGCTTTCTTT
CASSPGQGYTEAFF
>many|TRBD1|TRBJ1-6|TRBV7-2
TGTGCCAGCAGCCAGGGGGCCACCTATAATTCACCCCTCCACTTT
CASSQGATYNSPLHF
>.|TRBD2|TRBJ2-2|TRBV20-1
TGCAGTGCTAGAGTTTCGATGAGTAGCGGGAGTTATACCGGGGAGCTGTTTTTT
CSARVSMSSGSYTGELFF
>many|.|TRBJ1-6|TRBV9
TGTGCCAGCAGCCCAGGAGGGGGGAGATGGAATTCACCCCTCCACTTT
CASSPGGGRWNSPLHF
>many|.|TRBJ1-5|TRBV12-3/TRBV12-4
TGTGCCAGCAGCACAGGACAGAAATGGCAGCCCCAGCATTTT
CASSTGQKWQPQHF
>many|TRBD1|TRBJ1-3|TRBV30
TGTGCCTGGAGTACGACCGGGACAGGGTTTGGAAACACCATATATTTT
CAWSTTGTGFGNTIYF
>few|.|TRBJ2-4|TRBV28
TGTGCCAGCAGTTTGGGGATACCAAAAAACATTAAGTACTTC
CASSLGIPKNIKYF
>.|.|TRBJ2-6|TRBV24-1
TGTGCCACCAGTGACGACCCCTTTCCTGGGGCCAACGTCCTGACTTTC
CATSDDPFPGANVLTF
>many|.|TRBJ1-5|TRBV12-3/TRBV12-4
TGTGCCAGCCGTGGGGGGAGCAATCAGCCCCAGCATTTT
CASRGGSNQPQHF
>.|.|TRBJ1-2|TRBV6-5
TGTGCCAGCAGTTATGATGCTGTCTCTGGTGGCTACACCTTC
CASSYDAVSGGYTF
>.|.|TRBJ2-5|TRBV10-3
TGTGCCATCAGTGATGGATCGGAGACCCAGTACTTC
CAISDGSETQYF
>many|TRBD1|TRBJ1-6|TRBV4-3
TGCGCCAGCAGCCAAGACGTGGACAGGAGCACAAATAATTCACCCCTCCACTTT
CASSQDVDRSTNNSPLHF
>many|TRBD1|TRBJ1-5|TRBV10-3
TGTGCCATCAGTGAGTCTGGCCCCCAGCAGGGGGGGAGGCAGCCCCAGCATTTT
CAISESGPQQGGRQPQHF
>many|.|TRBJ1-5|TRBV6-5
TGTGCCAGCAGTTACGGTGGCAATCAGCCCCAGCATTTT
CASSYGGNQPQHF
>many|.|TRBJ1-2|TRBV27
TGTGCCAGCCAGCCGTCGGGAGGACCGCGGGGCTACACCTTC
CASQPSGGPRGYTF
>few|.|TRBJ2-7|TRBV28
TGTGCCAGCAGTTTATCATCCCTAGGGAGCTACGAGCAGTACTTC
CASSLSSLGSYEQYF
>many|TRBD1|TRBJ2-7|TRBV30
TGTGCCTGGAGTTACAGCGGACAGGGGAGTCGCGAGCAGTACTTC
CAWSYSGQGSREQYF
>many|.|TRBJ1-2|TRBV6-5
TGTGCCAGCAGTTACACCACCGCGACAGGACACTTTCCTGGCTACACCTTC
CASSYTTATGHFPGYTF
>many|TRBD1|TRBJ2-7|TRBV19
TGTGCCAGTACCAAGGACAGGTTGGGGTCCTACGAGCAGTACTTC
CASTKDRLGSYEQYF
>.|TRBD1|TRBJ2-7|TRBV20-1
TGCAGTGCTAGAGCCGGGACAGGGAACTACGAGCAGTACTTC
CSARAGTGNYEQYF
>many|TRBD2|TRBJ2-5|TRBV28
TGTGCCAGCAGTTTTTCCGGACTAGTAGAGACCCAGTACTTC
CASSFSGLVETQYF
>few|.|TRBJ1-2|TRBV12-3/TRBV12-4
TGTGCCAGCAGTAAGGCCGACTACCGTGGCTACACCTTC
CASSKADYRGYTF
>few|TRBD2|TRBJ2-7|TRBV9
TGTGCCAGCAGCGTAGGCGAGACTAGCGGGGGTTACGAGCAGTACTTC
CASSVGETSGGYEQYF
>many|.|TRBJ1-2|TRBV28
TGTGCCAGCAGTTTGACAGTAGGGACTGTCAGCTATGACTACACCTTC
CASSLTVGTVSYDYTF
>many|.|TRBJ1-2|TRBV27
TGTGCCAGCAGTTTATCACCGGGCGGAGGCGGCTACACCTTC
CASSLSPGGGGYTF
>few|.|TRBJ1-2|TRBV12-3/TRBV12-4
TGTGCCAGCACTAATACACCGACGGGCTTCTATGGCTACACCTTC
CASTNTPTGFYGYTF
>many|.|TRBJ2-6|TRBV12-3/TRBV12-4
TGTGCCAGCAGTTTTTACGCTGGGGCCAACGTCCTGACTTTC
CASSFYAGANVLTF
>.|TRBD2|TRBJ2-5|TRBV25-1
TGTGCCAGCAGTGAAACAAGGGTGTTAGCGGGAAACCAAGAGACCCAGTACTTC
CASSETRVLAGNQETQYF